These 21 T cell receptor beta chains were all obtained from the same sample, sequenced in a study of blood T cells in healthy people across ages. The second PCR ran roughly 7 to 12 cycles with a sample-barcoded 5' primer and J-beta primers. TCRdb re-analysed the 5' RACE reads in MiXCR, keeping a single row per CDR3 protein. Of 1.8 million or so distinct CDR3 sequences listed, around 40% are singletons. The sequenced sample was blood. These receptors were obtained from a human donor in good health.

This clonotype occurred a few times. The gene calls are TRBV6-5 and TRBJ2-1; the D gene could be TRBD1 or TRBD2 (5 bases each). The CDR3 runs to 15 residues. V was cut by 6 bases and J by 7 bases, with 19 bases left in between. Germline V gene data show CDR1 as MNHEY and CDR2 as SVGAGI. The CDR3 nucleotides are TGTGCCAGCAGGGGGGTTGAGGCTGTAGGTAATGAGCAGTTCTTC. Translated, it gives CASRGVEAVGNEQFF.

Ten or more counts support this clonotype. The chain joins TRBV4-1 to TRBJ1-5; D perhaps matches TRBD1 (6 bases). In germline, CDR1 is MGHRA, CDR2 YSYEKL. The germline V and J ends were trimmed by 0 bases and 5 bases, with 8 bases remaining between them. The CDR3 runs 14 residues. CDR3 nucleotide sequence: TGCGCCAGCAGCCAAGAGGGGGCATATCAGCCCCAGCATTTT. It encodes CASSQEGAYQPQHF.

Ten or more counts support this clonotype. The V gene is TRBV12-3 or TRBV12-4, the J gene TRBJ1-2, with D hard to call. The CDR3 spans 13 residues. The ends were cut back, 3 bases at V and 4 bases at J, with 9 bases in the middle. The CDR3 loop reads CASSFGGFYGYTF. CDR3 sequence (DNA): TGTGCCAGCAGTTTCGGTGGCTTCTATGGCTACACCTTC.

V gene TRBV21-1 combines with J gene TRBJ2-1; the table gives TRBD2 as D, unverified against the DNA. TRBV21-1 is assigned pseudogene status. This CDR3 is 14 amino acids long. Written as DNA, the CDR3 is TGTGCCTTGAACCCCACTAGCGGGGTGAATGAGCAGTTCTTC. This translates into CALNPTSGVNEQFF.

This clonotype was detected only a few times. The chain links TRBV20-1 to TRBJ2-1, with 13 nucleotides matching TRBD2. Germline values: CDR1 DFQATT, CDR2 SNEGSKA (reference sequence). This CDR3 is 14 amino acids long. Trimming at V came to 1 base and at J to 8 bases, leaving 2 bases not matched to a gene. The CDR3 spells CSARGGLAGYEQFF. The CDR3, as DNA: TGCAGTGCTAGAGGGGGACTAGCGGGGTATGAGCAGTTCTTC.

The rearrangement links TRBV7-2 to TRBJ2-7; 9 bases line up with TRBD2. Per germline, CDR1 SGHTA and CDR2 FQGNSA. CDR3 length: 15 residues. With V trimmed by 4 bases and J by 1 base, 5 bases remained unmatched. The CDR3 loop reads CASSWGSGGSYEQYF. The CDR3 DNA reads TGTGCCAGCAGCTGGGGTAGCGGGGGATCCTACGAGCAGTACTTC.

The rearrangement links TRBV5-6 to TRBJ1-5; perhaps TRBD1 as D (6 bases). Deletions cut 3 bases from V and 3 bases from J, with 13 bases between. The CDR3 length is 15 residues. The germline gives CDR1 SGHDT, CDR2 YYEEEE. This chain's CDR3 is CASSYLHRANQPQHF. CDR3 sequence (DNA): TGTGCCAGCAGCTATCTACACAGGGCCAATCAGCCCCAGCATTTT.

This chain links TRBV7-2 with TRBJ1-2; D not resolved. Germline values: CDR1 SGHTA, CDR2 FQGNSA. CDR3 length equals 13 residues. The ends were cut back, 3 bases at V and 7 bases at J, with 12 bases in the middle. For the CDR3, the DNA is TGTGCCAGCAGCTTCGGCCAGTCTTGTGGCTACACCTTC. It yields the protein CASSFGQSCGYTF.

This clonotype was seen only a few times. This chain uses TRBV12-3 or TRBV12-4 with TRBJ2-2, with 11 bases matching TRBD2. V dropped 5 bases and J dropped 7; count of bases not matched to a gene: 6. This CDR3 is built from 15 residues. The CDR3 sequence is CASSETSGVDGELFF. In nucleotides, the CDR3 is TGTGCCAGCAGTGAGACTAGCGGGGTTGACGGGGAGCTGTTTTTT.

There are many counts of this clonotype. DNA of the CDR3: TGTGCCAGCAGTGAAGGGGGGGAAGCTTTCTTT. Its translation is CASSEGGEAFF. The chain is built from TRBV6-1 and TRBJ1-1; the D gene is possibly TRBD1 (5 bases). The germline V gene has CDR1 MNHNS and CDR2 SASEGT. Trimming removed 1 base at V and 8 bases at J, with 5 bases between. The CDR3 consists of 11 residues.

The chain carries TRBV10-3 and TRBJ2-1; D gene ambiguous. Trimming stripped 0 bases from V and 5 bases from J, with 8 bases between. The CDR3 is 14 residues long. Germline loops: CDR1 ENHRY, CDR2 SYGVKD. The CDR3 is CAISESSADNEQFF. The CDR3 bases are TGTGCCATCAGTGAGTCCTCGGCAGACAATGAGCAGTTCTTC.

V gene TRBV20-1 combines with J gene TRBJ1-5; D is perhaps TRBD1 (6 bases). The CDR3 has 14 residues. Germline-derived CDR1 and CDR2 are DFQATT and SNEGSKA (reference sequence). Trimming stripped 5 bases from V and 2 bases from J, with 13 bases between. For the CDR3, the DNA is TGCAGTGCTCCGGACAGCGGAGGCAATCAGCCCCAGCATTTT. This translates into CSAPDSGGNQPQHF.

Points on this clonotype: At one end the junction does not follow the germline gene, possibly because of a read error. V gene TRBV29-1 combines with J gene TRBJ1-2; D unresolved. The CDR3 has 14 amino acids. CDR1 is SQVTM and CDR2 is ANQGSEA in the germline V gene. For the CDR3, the DNA is TGCAGCGTTGAAGGGCAGTACATCGGCTATGGCTACATCTTC. This translates into CSVEGQYIGYGYIF.

The chain employs TRBV7-2 and TRBJ1-2; TRBD1 might be the D (5 bases). Trimming cost V 4 bases and J 2 bases, with 14 bases left between them. The CDR3 has 15 residues. The germline V gene has CDR1 SGHTA and CDR2 FQGNSA. This CDR3 is CASSSPLRGNYGYTF. Here the CDR3 DNA reads TGTGCCAGCAGCTCCCCCTTAAGGGGCAACTATGGCTACACCTTC.

This clonotype appeared a few times. The chain carries TRBV5-1 and TRBJ1-2; D may be TRBD1 (5 bases). This CDR3 region has 14 residues. Trimming removed 6 bases from V and 3 bases from J, with 15 bases in between. Per the germline V gene, CDR1 is SGHRS and CDR2 is YFSETQ. CDR3 sequence: CASTTGRADYGYTF. The CDR3 DNA reads as TGCGCCAGCACCACGGGCAGGGCCGACTATGGCTACACCTTC.

About this clonotype itself: A junction boundary mismatches the germline segment, possibly from a read error. The J gene is TRBJ2-5, the V gene TRBV12-3 or TRBV12-4; 8 positions agree with TRBD1. This CDR3 is 11 amino acids long. CDR3 amino acids: CATGQGHEQYF. For the CDR3, the DNA is TGTGCCACCGGACAGGGCCACGAGCAGTACTTT.

The chain is built from TRBV7-2 and TRBJ1-1; no clear D gene. V was clipped by 2 bases and J by 10 bases, with 17 bases between them. CDR3 size: 14 residues. Germline CDR1 and CDR2: SGHTA and FQGNSA. As DNA, the CDR3 is TGTGCCAGCAGCTTAACTCCGAGCGCGGGGTCAGCTTTCTTT. Translating gives CASSLTPSAGSAFF.

A few counts support this clonotype. This rearrangement joins TRBV5-1 to TRBJ1-2; D is unresolved. Trimming took 4 bases from V and 0 from J, leaving 10 bases between them. Germline V CDR1 and CDR2: SGHRS, YFSETQ. The CDR3 has 14 residues. DNA for the CDR3: TGCGCCAGCAGCGAAGAGGCGACTAACTATGGCTACACCTTC. It specifies CASSEEATNYGYTF.

This sequence joins TRBV19 and TRBJ2-4; 8 nucleotides match TRBD1. The end of the DNA is better explained by TRBJ2-7, so the J call may be wrong. Looked up from germline, CDR1 is LNHDA and CDR2 is SQIVND (reference sequence). The CDR3 length is 13 residues. CDR3 sequence: CASSSQGANEQYF. The CDR3 DNA follows: TGTGCCAGTAGTTCTCAGGGGGCCAACGAGCAGTACTTC.

This clonotype has only a few counts. The V gene is TRBV5-5, the J gene TRBJ1-1, with D perhaps TRBD1 (6 bases). This CDR3 region has 15 residues. The germline V and J ends were trimmed by 3 bases and 1 base, with 13 bases remaining between them. In germline, CDR1 is SGHKS, CDR2 YYEKEE (reference sequence). This CDR3 reads CASSSLRGRNTEAFF. In nucleotides, the CDR3 is TGTGCCAGCAGCTCCCTCAGGGGCCGGAACACTGAAGCTTTCTTT.

The DNA for the CDR3 is TGTGCCAGCAGCTTAGATTTTCTCCGGGGCGGGGACCCGCGGGATACGCAGTATTTT. Amino acids: CASSLDFLRGGDPRDTQYF. The gene calls are TRBV7-2 and TRBJ2-3; possibly TRBD2 for D (6 bases). The CDR3 is made up of 19 amino acids. V was pared by 1 base and J by 6 bases, with 26 bases between. CDR1 and CDR2 from the germline V gene are SGHTA and FQGNSA.